A selection of T cell receptor beta chains follows, all from one sample in a study of blood T cell repertoires in COVID-19. Profiling relied on immunoSEQ multiplex PCR, and the TCRdb table lists in-frame clones only, not all of them. The sample lists fewer than 300,000 clones; roughly 90% were seen once. The sample taken for sequencing was PBMCs or T cells enriched from blood (not recorded which). These receptors all come from a woman in her twenties or thirties who had recovered from COVID-19. Each CDR3 is given with its conserved first and last residue. The order of the fields is J gene, clone size, V gene, D gene, CDR3 protein, CDR3 DNA. D genes are given only for firm matches. Some rows have no size entry. The others give once, few or many, or a class for an expanded clone.

TRBJ2-1,-,TRBV18,TRBD1,CASSPNTPGQSIVQFF,TGTGCCAGCTCACCAAATACGCCGGGACAGTCGATAGTTCAGTTCTTC
TRBJ1-5,-,TRBV21-1,-,CASSKDSQPQHF,TGTGCCAGCAGCAAAGATAGTCAGCCCCAGCATTTT
TRBJ1-1,-,TRBV5-1,-,CASSYRLGTEAFF,TGCGCCAGCAGCTACAGATTGGGTACTGAAGCTTTCTTT
TRBJ2-1,once,TRBV29-1,TRBD1,CSVLTGNYNEQFF,TGCAGCGTTCTGACAGGGAACTACAATGAGCAGTTCTTC
TRBJ2-1,-,TRBV28,TRBD2,CASSLSTGGTYNEQFF,TGTGCCAGCAGTTTATCGACGGGAGGAACCTACAATGAGCAGTTCTTC
TRBJ2-3,once,TRBV19,TRBD2,CASTRRVAGEVPDTQYF,TGTGCCAGTACCCGCAGGGTTGCGGGAGAGGTCCCAGATACGCAGTATTTT
TRBJ1-1,-,TRBV6-2/TRBV6-3,TRBD1,CASSYLGQAGGFMNTEAFF,TGTGCCAGCAGTTACCTGGGACAGGCAGGAGGTTTCATGAACACTGAAGCTTTCTTT
TRBJ1-4,-,TRBV21-1,-,CASNPGTGGASNEKLFF,TGTGCCAGCAACCCGGGGACAGGGGGTGCCTCTAATGAAAAACTGTTTTTT
TRBJ2-2,-,TRBV29-1,-,CSVRVQGPGDGELFF,TGCAGCGTTCGGGTGCAGGGGCCTGGTGACGGGGAGCTGTTTTTT
TRBJ1-1,-,TRBV15,-,CATSLPRARVDTEAFF,TGTGCCACCAGCCTTCCCAGGGCCAGAGTGGACACTGAAGCTTTCTTT
TRBJ1-1,-,TRBV30,TRBD1,CAWDREMNTEAFF,TGTGCCTGGGACAGGGAGATGAACACTGAAGCTTTCTTT
TRBJ2-7,-,TRBV5-8,-,CASSLAVRDSYEQYF,TGTGCCAGCAGCTTGGCCGTCAGGGACTCCTACGAGCAGTACTTC
TRBJ2-1,-,TRBV5-4,-,CASSLAGTLGQFF,TGTGCCAGCAGCTTGGCCGGGACACTGGGGCAGTTCTTC
TRBJ1-4,few,TRBV10-2,-,CATGDDRQNEKLFF,TGCGCCACGGGTGATGACAGACAGAATGAAAAACTGTTTTTT
TRBJ2-6,-,TRBV5-1,-,CASSISISGANVLTF,TGCGCCAGCAGCATATCTATCTCTGGGGCCAACGTCCTGACTTTC
TRBJ2-1,-,TRBV12-3/TRBV12-4,-,CASRPDREAEQFF,TGTGCCAGCAGACCCGACAGGGAGGCTGAGCAGTTCTTC
TRBJ1-5,-,TRBV28,-,CASSFPGSNQPQHF,TGTGCCAGCAGTTTCCCAGGATCAAATCAGCCCCAGCATTTT
TRBJ2-2,few,TRBV19,-,CATPRDTNTGELFF,TGTGCCACCCCCAGGGACACCAACACCGGGGAGCTGTTTTTT
TRBJ1-1,-,TRBV19,-,CASSIPGFTEAFF,TGTGCCAGTAGTATACCAGGGTTCACTGAAGCTTTCTTT
TRBJ1-2,-,TRBV6-2/TRBV6-3,-,CASSQGQAGYTF,TGTGCCAGCAGTCAGGGTCAGGCTGGCTACACCTTC
TRBJ2-7,once,TRBV6-5,-,CASSYQTSSSYEQYF,TGTGCCAGCAGTTACCAGACCTCTAGCTCCTACGAGCAGTACTTC
TRBJ2-1,-,TRBV29-1,TRBD2,CSVLTSGRPSNWQFF,TGCAGCGTCCTGACTAGCGGGAGGCCTAGTAACTGGCAGTTCTTC
TRBJ1-5,-,TRBV3-1/TRBV3-2,-,CASSRQGSQPQHF,TGTGCCAGCAGCCGGCAGGGTTCTCAGCCCCAGCATTTT
TRBJ2-7,-,TRBV4-3,TRBD2,CASSQDSGLGLYEQYF,TGCGCCAGCAGCCAAGATTCGGGACTAGGGCTCTACGAGCAGTACTTC
TRBJ1-5,-,TRBV27,-,CASNHRYSNQPQHF,TGTGCCAGCAATCACAGGTATAGCAATCAGCCCCAGCATTTT
TRBJ2-6,few,TRBV7-6,-,CASSFTPVRAKGANVLTF,TGTGCCAGCAGCTTTACCCCCGTGCGGGCCAAAGGGGCCAACGTCCTGACTTTC
TRBJ2-1,-,TRBV20-1,TRBD2,CSASASGAGRYEQFF,TGCAGTGCTAGTGCCTCGGGAGCGGGAAGATATGAGCAGTTCTTC
TRBJ2-7,-,TRBV6-2/TRBV6-3,TRBD1,CASSYHRTGAKTGEQYF,TGTGCCAGCAGTTACCACCGGACAGGGGCCAAGACGGGTGAGCAGTACTTC
TRBJ2-2,-,TRBV28,-,CASSLLMNTGELFF,TGTGCCAGCAGTTTACTAATGAACACCGGGGAGCTGTTTTTT
TRBJ2-7,-,TRBV9,-,CASSVGSGASYEQYF,TGTGCCAGCAGCGTAGGTTCAGGGGCGAGCTACGAGCAGTACTTC
TRBJ2-7,-,TRBV24-1,TRBD1,CATSDSQQGANYEQYF,TGTGCCACCAGTGATTCGCAGCAGGGGGCAAACTACGAGCAGTACTTC
TRBJ2-2,-,TRBV11-2,TRBD2,CASSLVRREGPTGELFF,TGTGCCAGCAGCTTAGTTCGGCGGGAGGGCCCCACCGGGGAGCTGTTTTTT
TRBJ2-3,-,TRBV3-1/TRBV3-2,-,CASSQERLGSTDTQYF,TGTGCCAGCAGCCAAGAGAGACTAGGGAGCACAGATACGCAGTATTTT
TRBJ1-1,-,TRBV6-1,-,CASSEVAGSTEAFF,TGTGCCAGCAGTGAAGTGGCAGGGTCCACTGAAGCTTTCTTT
TRBJ2-5,once,TRBV7-9,TRBD2,CASSFTSGSVETQYF,TGTGCCAGCAGCTTTACTAGCGGGAGTGTGGAGACCCAGTACTTC
TRBJ1-2,-,TRBV28,TRBD1,CASTSGQGGIYGYTF,TGTGCCAGCACCTCGGGACAGGGGGGCATCTATGGCTACACCTTC
TRBJ2-3,-,TRBV10-1,TRBD2,CASSGSGATDTQYF,TGCGCCAGCAGTGGTAGCGGGGCCACAGATACGCAGTATTTT
TRBJ1-6,-,TRBV5-1,-,CASSLGQGRDSPLHF,TGCGCCAGCAGCTTGGGGCAGGGGAGGGATTCACCCCTCCACTTT
TRBJ2-1,once,TRBV4-3,TRBD2,CASSQVSLSGLASNEQFF,TGCGCCAGCAGCCAAGTTTCACTATCGGGACTAGCGAGTAATGAGCAGTTCTTC
TRBJ2-7,-,TRBV28,TRBD2,CASSLIRTSGRSPQTYEQYF,TGTGCCAGCAGTTTAATCAGGACTAGCGGGAGGTCACCTCAGACCTACGAGCAGTACTTC
TRBJ1-5,-,TRBV28,TRBD1,CASSLWQGGQPQHF,TGTGCCAGCAGTTTGTGGCAGGGGGGTCAGCCCCAGCATTTT
TRBJ2-3,-,TRBV7-3,TRBD1,CASAIGTASTDTQYF,TGTGCCAGCGCCATCGGGACAGCTAGCACAGATACGCAGTATTTT
TRBJ2-1,-,TRBV29-1,TRBD2,CSARRLAGVNEQFF,TGCAGCGCCCGGCGGCTAGCGGGAGTGAATGAGCAGTTCTTC